A single sample is the source of the 32 T cell receptor beta chains below, sequenced in a study of T cell responses to AZD1222 COVID-19 vaccine (dated by TCRdb to the early 2020s). Library generation was performed with the immunoSEQ multiplex PCR assay. This immuneACCESS table, as held by TCRdb, lists in-frame sequences with V and J called but not all clones. Of the missing ones, under half trace to an unresolved V gene in checked studies; the others have no known cause. Here the sample has 140,000 to 150,000 clones; about 90% occur a single time. More than 3% of the sample rests with the top ten. The time point label here, explained by the study, means: about 28 days (+/-7) after the second vaccine dose. The source was peripheral blood, collected 28 days after the second AZD1222 dose. Receptor source: an adult who received the AZD1222 COVID-19 vaccine.

V gene TRBV13 combines with J gene TRBJ2-1, with a tentative D call TRBD2 (6 bases). Germline CDR1 and CDR2: PRHDT and FYEKMQ (reference sequence). This CDR3 has 16 residues. V lost 2 bases, J lost 0 bases, and 11 bases lay in between. CDR3 protein: CASSLSGGTSYNEQFF. The CDR3 nucleotides are TGTGCCAGCAGCTTATCCGGGGGTACCTCCTACAATGAGCAGTTCTTC.

The table lists this clone with a few counts. The chain carries TRBV29-1 and TRBJ2-7; perhaps TRBD2 as D (6 bases). Germline V lookup: CDR1 SQVTM, CDR2 ANQGSEA. Trimming pared 6 bases from V and 0 bases from J, leaving 30 bases between. The CDR3 has 19 amino acids. The CDR3 DNA reads as TGCAGCGTGAGCCATGGCGGGAAAAAATGGGCTACGAACTCCTACGAGCAGTACTTC. This sequence encodes CSVSHGGKKWATNSYEQYF.

This chain uses TRBV14 with TRBJ2-3, with TRBD1 identical over 7 bases. The length of the CDR3 is 16 residues. The trim removed 0 bases at V and 3 bases at J, leaving 6 bases unmatched. The germline CDR1 and CDR2 sequences are SGHDN and FVKESK. The CDR3 nucleotides read TGTGCCAGCAGCCAAGATTTAAGGGGACAGACAGATACGCAGTATTTT. It translates to CASSQDLRGQTDTQYF.

The DNA of the CDR3 is TGTGCCAGCAGCTTACGACAGGCGACCTACGAGCAGTACTTC. Translated, it gives CASSLRQATYEQYF. J is TRBJ2-7 and V is TRBV7-8; a possible D gene is TRBD1 (6 bases). V was pared by 2 bases and J by 2 bases, with 10 bases between. This CDR3 is 14 amino acids long. The germline V gene encodes CDR1 SGHVS and CDR2 FQNEAQ.

The V call is TRBV3-1 (or the pseudogene TRBV3-2), the J call TRBJ1-2, with 7 bases lining up with TRBD1. The CDR3 has 14 amino acids. Trimming cost V 1 base and J 3 bases; bases outside gene matches: 2. Germline assignment: CDR1 LGHDT and CDR2 YNNKEL (reference sequence). For the CDR3, the DNA is TGTGCCAGCAGCCAAGGAGGGGGCTACTATGGCTACACCTTC. Translated, it gives CASSQGGGYYGYTF.

V is TRBV27 and J is TRBJ1-2; 7 bases line up with TRBD1. Germline V gene sequence: CDR1 MNHEY, CDR2 SMNVEV (reference sequence). J gave up 0 bases and V 5 bases, and 6 bases lay outside the gene matches. This CDR3 comprises 15 residues. In DNA, the CDR3 is TGTGCCAGCAGTACTCGACAGGGAGCTAACTATGGCTACACCTTC. Translating gives CASSTRQGANYGYTF.

The chain links TRBV10-3 to TRBJ2-3; 11 bases map to TRBD2. The CDR3 extends over 16 amino acids. Germline V lookup: CDR1 ENHRY, CDR2 SYGVKD. With 0 bases clipped from V and 1 base from J, the junction kept 0 bases outside the gene matches. The CDR3 DNA reads as TGTGCCATCAGTGAGTCGGGACTAGCGGGCACAGATACGCAGTATTTT. This translates into CAISESGLAGTDTQYF.

This rearrangement joins TRBV11-3 to TRBJ2-1, with TRBD1 identical over 10 bases. Looked up from germline, CDR1 is SGHNT and CDR2 is YENEEA. After removal of 1 base from V and 5 bases from J, the junction contained 2 bases not matched to a gene. The CDR3 spans 15 residues. CDR3: CASSLVGQGHNEQFF. In DNA form, the CDR3 reads TGTGCCAGCAGCTTAGTGGGACAGGGGCACAATGAGCAGTTCTTC.

The chain is built from TRBV5-5 and TRBJ1-2; D possibly corresponds to TRBD1 (5 bases). The germline gives CDR1 SGHKS, CDR2 YYEKEE (reference sequence). The CDR3 runs 15 residues. With 5 bases removed from V and 2 bases from J, the gap between germline ends came to 16 bases. The CDR3 DNA follows: TGTGCCAGCAGTCTGGGTGGGGGGAAGAACTATGGCTACACCTTC. Protein product: CASSLGGGKNYGYTF.

The V gene is TRBV3-1 (or the pseudogene TRBV3-2), the J gene TRBJ1-6, with 11 bases fitting TRBD1. Germline lookup yields CDR1 LGHDT and CDR2 YNNKEL (reference sequence). J gave up 7 bases and V 4 bases, and 3 bases lay outside the gene matches. The CDR3 totals 15 residues. The CDR3 protein is CASSPGTGGNSPLHF. CDR3 DNA: TGTGCCAGCAGCCCGGGGACAGGGGGGAATTCACCCCTCCACTTT.

J is TRBJ2-2 and V is TRBV11-2; a weak D match, TRBD2 (7 bases). Germline V gene sequence: CDR1 SGHAT, CDR2 FQNNGV. The CDR3 runs 14 residues. Trimming took off 8 bases at V and 7 bases at J, with 17 bases between the two ends. CDR3 sequence: CASSWGAGHGELFF. The CDR3 region has the DNA TGTGCCAGCTCATGGGGAGCGGGACACGGGGAGCTGTTTTTT.

The gene calls are TRBV2 and TRBJ2-1; the match to TRBD2 covers 13 bases. This CDR3 spans 16 amino acids. Germline V gene lookup returns CDR1 SNHLY and CDR2 FYNNEI. V lost 5 bases to trimming and J lost 4 bases; unmatched junction nucleotides: 5. CDR3 protein: CASSPGLAGDYNEQFF. DNA of the CDR3: TGTGCCAGCAGTCCCGGACTAGCGGGGGATTACAATGAGCAGTTCTTC. The variable domain in full, with the rest retrieved from reference TRBV2 and TRBJ2-1, is EPEVTQTPSHQVTQMGQEVILRCVPISNHLYFYWYRQILGQKVEFLVSFYNNEISEKSEIFDDQFSVERPDGSNFTLKIRSTKLEDSAMYFCASSPGLAGDYNEQFFGPGTRLTVL.

V usage is TRBV21-1 and J usage is TRBJ2-7; the table's D call, TRBD2, has no DNA check behind it. TRBV21-1 is a recognized pseudogene. This CDR3 has 16 residues. In nucleotides, the CDR3 is TGTGCCAGCAGCAATAGACCGACTAGCCGGCCTTACGAGCAGTACTTC. It yields the protein CASSNRPTSRPYEQYF.

This clone has more than one count but fewer than ten. The chain is built from TRBV28 and TRBJ1-5; D gene uncertain. The CDR3 sequence is 13 residues long. Germline values: CDR1 MDHEN, CDR2 SYDVKM. Trimming pared 5 bases from V and 9 bases from J, leaving 14 bases between. The CDR3 nucleotides read TGTGCCAGCAGTCTCCTGGCAGCCCGGCCCCAGCATTTT. Translating gives CASSLLAARPQHF.

The chain employs TRBV4-1 and TRBJ2-1; D remains ambiguous. Germline CDR1 MGHRA, CDR2 YSYEKL. The V gene lost 4 bases and the J gene lost 3 bases, with 4 bases spanning the gap. This CDR3 is built from 12 residues. The CDR3 spells CASSRDYNEQFF. Written as DNA, the CDR3 is TGCGCCAGCAGCCGCGACTACAATGAGCAGTTCTTC.

This clone occurred once. V and J are TRBV18 and TRBJ2-7; D could derive from TRBD1 or TRBD2 (5 bases each). The CDR3 contains 13 residues. Germline values: CDR1 KGHSH, CDR2 LQKENI. The V end was cut by 9 bases, the J end by 6 bases, with 18 bases between. CDR3 loop: CASYGTQRSEQYF. The CDR3 nucleotides are TGTGCCAGTTATGGGACCCAGCGCTCCGAGCAGTACTTC.

V usage is TRBV24-1 and J usage is TRBJ2-1; 9 bases match TRBD2. Germline V gives CDR1 KGHDR, CDR2 SFDVKD. The CDR3 has 16 amino acids. The J segment lost 4 bases and the V segment lost 6 bases, leaving 9 bases of the junction unmatched. The CDR3 DNA follows: TGTGCCACCAGTTCCCCTACTAGCGGGCTGTACAATGAGCAGTTCTTC. Its translation: CATSSPTSGLYNEQFF.

The chain has TRBV5-4 and TRBJ1-2, with 9 positions matching TRBD1. V was pared by 2 bases and J by 2 bases, with 4 bases of the junction left unmatched. Germline-derived CDR1 and CDR2 are SGHNT and YYREEE (reference sequence). The CDR3 totals 15 residues. CDR3 residues: CASSLGTGINYGYTF. The CDR3 nucleotides are TGTGCCAGCAGCTTAGGGACAGGGATCAACTATGGCTACACCTTC.

The chain uses TRBV24-1 and TRBJ2-3; 10 nucleotides match TRBD1. Trimming took 6 bases from V and 0 from J; bases not matched to a gene: 2. Germline V gene sequence: CDR1 KGHDR, CDR2 SFDVKD. This CDR3 region has 15 residues. CDR3 sequence: CATSRQGASTDTQYF. In nucleotides, the CDR3 is TGTGCCACCAGTCGACAGGGGGCCAGCACAGATACGCAGTATTTT.

The CDR3 sequence is CASSFPGQGRTEAFF. The DNA of the CDR3 is TGTGCCAGCAGTTTTCCAGGACAGGGCCGGACTGAAGCTTTCTTT. V gene TRBV28 combines with J gene TRBJ1-1; TRBD1 matches 8 bases. CDR3 length equals 15 residues. Trimming cost V 3 bases and J 5 bases; bases outside gene matches: 8. Germline CDR1 MDHEN, CDR2 SYDVKM.

J is TRBJ2-3 and V is TRBV19; 12 bases line up with TRBD2. V shed 2 bases and J 6 bases; nucleotides not matched to a gene: 0. The CDR3 covers 14 residues. Germline CDR1 LNHDA, CDR2 SQIVND (reference sequence). The CDR3 loop reads CASSILAGGDTQYF. The CDR3 bases are TGTGCCAGTAGTATACTAGCGGGAGGGGATACGCAGTATTTT.

CDR3 region: CASSVQGLPRHQPQHF. CDR3 nucleotide sequence: TGTGCCAGCTCAGTACAGGGTTTACCTCGCCATCAGCCCCAGCATTTT. This sequence joins TRBV18 and TRBJ1-5, with D possibly matching TRBD1 (6 bases). This CDR3 has 16 amino acids. V dropped 5 bases and J dropped 5 bases, with 19 bases sitting between them. The germline CDR1 and CDR2 sequences are KGHSH and LQKENI.

This rearrangement joins TRBV2 to TRBJ2-1, with a tentative D call TRBD1 (6 bases). The CDR3 is made up of 13 amino acids. V was cut by 3 bases and J by 5 bases, with 8 bases left in between. CDR1 is SNHLY and CDR2 is FYNNEI in the germline V gene. The chain's CDR3 is CASSDGTNNEQFF. In DNA, the CDR3 is TGTGCCAGCAGTGACGGGACAAACAATGAGCAGTTCTTC.

The genes are TRBV28 and TRBJ1-4; a possible D gene is TRBD1 (5 bases). V was shortened by 4 bases and J by 2 bases, with 8 bases between the two germline ends. The CDR3 spans 14 residues. Germline V gene data show CDR1 as MDHEN and CDR2 as SYDVKM. The CDR3 coding sequence is TGTGCCAGCAGTTCCCGACAGACTAATGAAAAACTGTTTTTT. Encoded protein: CASSSRQTNEKLFF.

CDR3: CASSFPKGGRYGYNEQFF. The CDR3 coding sequence is TGTGCCAGCAGTTTCCCCAAAGGCGGGAGGTATGGGTACAATGAGCAGTTCTTC. The gene calls are TRBV27 and TRBJ2-1; 8 positions agree with TRBD2. With 3 bases clipped from V and 4 bases from J, the junction kept 14 bases outside the gene matches. The germline V gene has CDR1 MNHEY and CDR2 SMNVEV (reference sequence). The CDR3 contains 18 residues.

This chain uses TRBV19 with TRBJ2-6, with D unresolved. Germline loops: CDR1 LNHDA, CDR2 SQIVND (reference sequence). V shed 4 bases and J shed 2 bases, with 24 bases lying between them. The CDR3 is 20 amino acids. CDR3 protein: CASSTTSGRRGSTGANVLTF. In DNA form, the CDR3 reads TGTGCCAGTAGTACCACAAGTGGGCGGAGAGGCTCCACTGGGGCCAACGTCCTGACTTTC.

This rearrangement joins TRBV2 to TRBJ1-2; D is ambiguous. The germline CDR1 and CDR2 sequences are SNHLY and FYNNEI. CDR3 length: 13 residues. Between the trimmed V and J ends, which lost 3 bases and 4 bases, there was a span of 9 bases. The CDR3 DNA reads as TGTGCCAGCAGTGAGGAGGATTTCTATGGCTACACCTTC. Protein sequence: CASSEEDFYGYTF.

The chain employs TRBV9 and TRBJ2-5, with D uncertain. Trimming removed 2 bases at V and 2 bases at J, with 13 bases between. The germline V gene has CDR1 SGDLS and CDR2 YYNGEE. The CDR3 covers 15 residues. The CDR3 sequence: CASSVSPGRQETQYF. The CDR3 DNA is TGTGCCAGCAGCGTTTCCCCAGGCAGACAAGAGACCCAGTACTTC.

This chain connects TRBV19 to TRBJ2-5, with D perhaps given as TRBD1 or TRBD2 (5 bases each). Trimming pared 5 bases from V and 4 bases from J, leaving 14 bases between. The CDR3 totals 14 residues. Germline CDR1 is LNHDA and CDR2 is SQIVND (reference sequence). The CDR3: CASSPPEGRETQYF. The CDR3 bases are TGTGCCAGTAGTCCCCCCGAGGGGCGAGAGACCCAGTACTTC.

The chain joins TRBV7-2 to TRBJ1-2, with a possible D match to TRBD1 (6 bases). The V end lost 5 bases, the J end lost 4 bases, and 17 bases lay between the germline ends. CDR3 length: 15 amino acids. Per the germline V gene, CDR1 is SGHTA and CDR2 is FQGNSA. The CDR3 loop is CASSPAMGAAYGYTF. The CDR3 region has the DNA TGTGCCAGCAGCCCGGCTATGGGGGCGGCCTATGGCTACACCTTC.

V gene TRBV12-3 or TRBV12-4 combines with J gene TRBJ1-5; a possible D gene is TRBD1 (5 bases). The length of the CDR3 is 13 residues. V lost 5 bases to trimming and J lost 7 bases, with 12 bases between them. The CDR3 sequence: CASSSRDGQPQHF. The CDR3 DNA follows: TGTGCCAGCAGTAGCAGGGATGGGCAGCCCCAGCATTTT.

The V and J genes are TRBV6-1 and TRBJ1-1; no reliable D call. Deletions cut 0 bases from V and 6 bases from J, with 17 bases between. CDR3 length: 16 residues. The germline V gene has CDR1 MNHNS and CDR2 SASEGT. CDR3 bases: TGTGCCAGCAGTGAAGCCCTACAGCCGGGCAGCCCTGAAGCTTTCTTT. Its protein is CASSEALQPGSPEAFF.